This paragraph covers one T cell receptor (beta chain) sequence. Antigen specificity is unknown. Described treatment: 10-day PBMC culture with coronavirus spike peptide pools or control peptides (ViraFEST assay). The sample originates from a study of vaccination and CD4 T cells after COVID-19. Per germline, CDR1 SNHLY and CDR2 FYNNEI. CDR3 length equals 19 residues. Trimming cost V 5 bases and J 1 base; bases outside gene matches: 16. Cultured CD4+ T cell DNA underwent sequencing with the Oncomine TCR Beta short-read assay. One entry per CDR3 protein results from TCRdb running MiXCR on the PCR reads. The table shows around 9,500 distinct CDR3 sequences, with under 60% occurring only once.

Material: CD4+ T cells from blood, cultured in vitro. This chain joins TRBV2 and TRBJ1-5, with 8 bases matching TRBD1. The receptor comes from a human donor who had recovered from COVID-19. CDR3 nucleotide sequence: TGTGCCAGCAGTCAGCGAAAAACAGGGGGTATCATGAGCAATCAGCCCCAGCATTTT. This codes for CASSQRKTGGIMSNQPQHF.